The 32 T cell receptor beta chains given below trace back to one sample, sequenced in a study of OX40 agonist ivuxolimab in advanced cancers. TCRdb keeps only in-frame clones here, not all; method: immunoSEQ multiplex PCR. The sample holds approximately 46,000 clones, 70% to 90% seen once. Sequencing was performed on CD4+ or CD8+ T cells sorted from blood, taken in a trial of the OX40 agonist ivuxolimab. All receptors derive from an adult with an advanced solid tumor such as melanoma, head and neck, liver or kidney cancer.

The chain carries TRBV12-5 and TRBJ2-7; 8 bases map to TRBD2. V lost 7 bases to trimming and J lost 2 bases; unmatched junction nucleotides: 10. Germline CDR1 is LGHNT and CDR2 is FRNRAP. The CDR3 is 15 residues long. Written as DNA, the CDR3 is TGTGCTAGTGCCCCCGGGTCGGGGGGGACCTACGAGCAGTACTTC. Protein sequence: CASAPGSGGTYEQYF.

The V call is TRBV11-2, the J call TRBJ1-6, with D uncertain. V shed 5 bases and J shed 7 bases, with 18 bases lying between them. This CDR3 is 16 amino acids long. Germline loops: CDR1 SGHAT, CDR2 FQNNGV. The CDR3 region is CASSPLLTDVNSPLHF. In nucleotides, the CDR3 is TGTGCCAGCAGCCCTTTGCTGACGGACGTCAATTCACCCCTCCACTTT.

The chain uses TRBV29-1 and TRBJ1-1, with TRBD1 as a possible D gene (5 bases). The ends were cut back, 8 bases at V and 5 bases at J, with 15 bases in the middle. Germline values: CDR1 SQVTM, CDR2 ANQGSEA. The CDR3 consists of 12 residues. The DNA of the CDR3 is TGCAGCCATCCCGGGGCGCGTACTGAAGCTTTCTTT. Its translation is CSHPGARTEAFF. Based on the CDR3 plus reference TRBV29-1 and TRBJ1-1, the full variable domain is SAVISQKPSRDICQRGTSLTIQCQVDSQVTMMFWYRQQPGQSLTLIATANQGSEATYESGFVIDKFPISRPNLTFSTLTVSNMSPEDSSIYLCSHPGARTEAFFGQGTRLTVV.

This rearrangement joins TRBV19 to TRBJ2-7; D may be TRBD1 or TRBD2 (6 bases each). This CDR3 spans 15 amino acids. Germline V gene lookup returns CDR1 LNHDA and CDR2 SQIVND (reference sequence). Trimming pared 7 bases from V and 0 bases from J, leaving 16 bases between. The chain's CDR3 is CASKARGGYSYEQYF. CDR3 nucleotides: TGTGCCAGTAAGGCGAGAGGGGGGTACTCCTACGAGCAGTACTTC.

This clone turned up a few times. The chain has TRBV6-1 and TRBJ2-5; perhaps TRBD1 as D (6 bases). Trimming stripped 5 bases from V and 4 bases from J, with 17 bases between. The germline V gene encodes CDR1 MNHNS and CDR2 SASEGT. The CDR3 is 15 amino acids. This chain's CDR3 is CASSLIGGRGETQYF. CDR3 DNA: TGTGCCAGCAGTCTAATTGGGGGCAGAGGAGAGACCCAGTACTTC.

The CDR3 sequence: CASSPGTGELFF. CDR3 bases: TGTGCCAGCAGCCCCGGCACCGGGGAGCTGTTTTTT. The gene calls are TRBV7-6 and TRBJ2-2; unclear D gene. CDR3 length: 12 residues. The germline gives CDR1 SGHVS, CDR2 FNYEAQ. V was cut by 5 bases and J by 4 bases, with 5 bases left in between.

V usage is TRBV30 and J usage is TRBJ2-1; tentatively, D is TRBD1 or TRBD2 (5 bases each). V lost 3 bases to trimming and J lost 8 bases, with 8 bases between them. Germline V gene data show CDR1 as GTSNPN and CDR2 as SVGIG (reference sequence). The CDR3 has 11 residues. The CDR3 loop reads CAWSEGYEQFF. The CDR3, as DNA: TGTGCCTGGAGCGAGGGGTATGAGCAGTTCTTC.

The chain combines TRBV4-1 with TRBJ2-1; TRBD2 aligns across 9 bases. The V and J ends lost 2 bases and 8 bases, in that order; junction bases with no gene match: 10. This CDR3 contains 16 residues. Germline lookup yields CDR1 MGHRA and CDR2 YSYEKL. Here the CDR3 reads CASSQPPSGVRHEQFF. In DNA, the CDR3 is TGCGCCAGCAGCCAACCACCTAGCGGGGTTAGACATGAGCAGTTCTTC.

The rearrangement uses TRBV30 and TRBJ2-1; TRBD1 is a possible D gene (6 bases). The CDR3 has 14 amino acids. Germline CDR1 and CDR2: GTSNPN and SVGIG (reference sequence). The V end was cut by 4 bases, the J end by 6 bases, with 16 bases between. CDR3 amino acids: CAWNRENIGNEQFF. CDR3 sequence (DNA): TGTGCCTGGAACAGGGAAAACATTGGCAATGAGCAGTTCTTC.

The chain joins TRBV7-9 to TRBJ2-2; no definite D call. V was pared by 5 bases and J by 6 bases, with 16 bases between. The CDR3 length is 15 residues. Germline assignment: CDR1 SEHNR and CDR2 FQNEAQ (reference sequence). Here the CDR3 DNA reads TGTGCCAGCAGCCCCTCGCAAGGGATACCCGGGGAGCTGTTTTTT. Amino acids: CASSPSQGIPGELFF.

The V and J genes are TRBV28 and TRBJ2-5, with TRBD1 matching over 7 bases. The DNA end lines up better with TRBJ2-7; the J call may be wrong. The germline CDR1 and CDR2 sequences are MDHEN and SYDVKM. The CDR3 spans 15 residues. The CDR3 protein is CASSFSGGKSYEQYF. In nucleotides, the CDR3 is TGTGCCAGCAGTTTTTCAGGGGGAAAATCCTACGAGCAGTACTTC.

The gene calls are TRBV27 and TRBJ2-3, with a possible D match to TRBD2 (7 bases). The CDR3 contains 13 residues. The germline V and J ends were trimmed by 6 bases and 4 bases, with 11 bases remaining between them. CDR1 is MNHEY, CDR2 SMNVEV, per germline (reference sequence). CDR3 loop: CASRGGGPDTQYF. CDR3 nucleotide sequence: TGTGCCAGCAGAGGGGGGGGCCCAGATACGCAGTATTTT.

The CDR3 nucleotides read TGTGCCAGCAGTTTATCCGGGACAGGGTATGGCTACACCTTC. Its protein is CASSLSGTGYGYTF. The chain is built from TRBV28 and TRBJ1-2; 9 positions agree with TRBD1. Trimming cost V 1 base and J 5 bases; bases outside gene matches: 2. This CDR3 has 14 residues. Germline values: CDR1 MDHEN, CDR2 SYDVKM.

The chain employs TRBV4-1 and TRBJ1-6; D perhaps matches TRBD1 (5 bases). Trimming left V 6 bases short and J 2 bases short, with 11 bases between. The CDR3 runs to 15 residues. The germline V gene encodes CDR1 MGHRA and CDR2 YSYEKL. CDR3 region: CASSRETAYNSPLHF. CDR3 nucleotide sequence: TGCGCCAGCAGTCGCGAGACAGCCTATAATTCACCCCTCCACTTT.

The chain uses TRBV15 and TRBJ1-1, with no clear D. Germline CDR1 and CDR2: LNHNV and YYDKDF (reference sequence). V was shortened by 0 bases and J by 0 bases, with 5 bases between the two germline ends. The length of the CDR3 is 14 residues. The CDR3 loop is CATSRELMNTEAFF. In DNA, the CDR3 is TGTGCCACCAGCAGAGAGTTGATGAACACTGAAGCTTTCTTT.

This rearrangement joins TRBV28 to TRBJ1-5, with D unresolved. CDR1 is MDHEN, CDR2 SYDVKM, per germline. The length of the CDR3 is 11 residues. V gave up 4 bases and J gave up 6 bases, with 4 bases separating them. The CDR3 DNA follows: TGTGCCAGCAGTTCTGGTCAGCCCCAGCATTTT. It specifies CASSSGQPQHF.

The chain carries TRBV19 and TRBJ2-3; 12 nucleotides agree with TRBD1. Losses at the gene ends were 1 base for V and 2 bases for J; bases not matched to a gene: 13. Germline V lookup: CDR1 LNHDA, CDR2 SQIVND (reference sequence). This CDR3 has 20 residues. This chain's CDR3 is CASSIAFGDRGLKYTDTQYF. The CDR3 DNA reads as TGTGCCAGTAGTATAGCATTCGGGGACAGGGGGCTTAAGTACACAGATACGCAGTATTTT.

This clone came up a few times. The chain has TRBV4-1 and TRBJ1-5; 7 nucleotides line up with TRBD1. V trimming: 4 bases; J trimming: 3 bases; junction bases outside the gene matches: 9. The CDR3 totals 16 residues. From germline, CDR1 is MGHRA and CDR2 YSYEKL. Here the CDR3 DNA reads TGCGCCAGCAGCCCCCGGACAGGCCTTGACAATCAGCCCCAGCATTTT. It translates to CASSPRTGLDNQPQHF.

The rearrangement uses TRBV4-1 and TRBJ2-1; 8 bases line up with TRBD2. V shed 0 bases and J 6 bases; nucleotides not matched to a gene: 7. Looked up from germline, CDR1 is MGHRA and CDR2 is YSYEKL. This CDR3 has 16 residues. CDR3 nucleotide sequence: TGCGCCAGCAGCCAAGAGTTCGGGGGGGCCGGCAATGAGCAGTTCTTC. Amino acids: CASSQEFGGAGNEQFF.

The chain has TRBV11-1 and TRBJ2-7, with TRBD2 as a possible D gene (6 bases). The V end was cut by 0 bases, the J end by 2 bases, with 8 bases between. Per germline, CDR1 SGHAT and CDR2 FQDESV (reference sequence). CDR3 length equals 14 residues. CDR3 residues: CASSLAGGPYEQYV. The CDR3 DNA sequence: TGTGCCAGCAGCTTAGCGGGGGGACCCTACGAGCAGTACGTC.

The V gene is TRBV7-3, the J gene TRBJ2-7, with a possible D match to TRBD1 (5 bases). The CDR3 spans 13 residues. Germline V gene sequence: CDR1 SGHTA, CDR2 FQGTGA. V was cut by 4 bases and J by 1 base, with 8 bases left in between. The chain's CDR3 is CASSWGSSYEQYF. The CDR3 DNA follows: TGTGCCAGCAGCTGGGGCAGTTCCTACGAGCAGTACTTC.

This clone was seen just once. This sequence joins TRBV5-8 and TRBJ2-1; D gene uncertain. The CDR3 extends over 14 amino acids. Trimming pared 4 bases from V and 7 bases from J, leaving 15 bases between. Per germline, CDR1 SGHTS and CDR2 YDEGEE. The CDR3 nucleotides are TGTGCCAGCAGCGTTGATAGCCTAGGTAATGAGCAGTTCTTC. Its protein product is CASSVDSLGNEQFF.

The genes are TRBV7-2 and TRBJ1-5; unclear D gene. Trimming removed 1 base from V and 0 bases from J, with 7 bases in between. This CDR3 is built from 15 residues. The germline V gene encodes CDR1 SGHTA and CDR2 FQGNSA. The CDR3 loop is CASSLVRNSNQPQHF. CDR3 nucleotide sequence: TGTGCCAGCAGCTTAGTAAGAAATAGCAATCAGCCCCAGCATTTT.

The chain joins TRBV6-5 to TRBJ2-7; 8 nucleotides align to TRBD2. Germline V lookup: CDR1 MNHEY, CDR2 SVGAGI. With V trimmed by 2 bases and J by 2 bases, 5 bases remained unmatched. The length of the CDR3 is 15 residues. CDR3 protein: CASSYMTGGPYEQYF. The CDR3 DNA reads as TGTGCCAGCAGTTACATGACGGGGGGGCCCTACGAGCAGTACTTC.

A word on this clone: Other DNA sequences in this specimen translate into the identical CDR3. The chain couples TRBV5-1 to TRBJ1-1; no definite D call. Germline CDR1 is SGHRS and CDR2 is YFSETQ. The CDR3 runs 14 residues. V was clipped by 1 base and J by 1 base, with 8 bases between them. The CDR3 loop is CASSLPGENTEAFF. The CDR3, as DNA: TGCGCCAGCAGCTTGCCGGGAGAGAACACTGAAGCTTTCTTT.

This clone was recorded only once. The J gene is TRBJ2-7, the V gene TRBV5-6, with D perhaps assigned TRBD1 or TRBD2 (6 bases each). The better agreement between TRBJ2-5 and the DNA end casts doubt on the J call. Per the germline V gene, CDR1 is SGHDT and CDR2 is YYEEEE. The CDR3 extends over 15 amino acids. This chain's CDR3 is CASGRWVGGRETQYF. In DNA form, the CDR3 reads TGTGCCAGCGGCCGCTGGGTCGGGGGCCGGGAGACCCAGTACTTC.

This clone is deemed medium-sized. The chain employs TRBV9 and TRBJ1-1; 7 bases line up with TRBD1. V lost 4 bases, J lost 1 base, and 7 bases stayed unmatched. CDR1 and CDR2 (germline): SGDLS, YYNGEE. The CDR3 contains 15 residues. This CDR3 reads CASSPEGAENTEAFF. The CDR3 coding sequence is TGTGCCAGCAGCCCGGAGGGGGCAGAGAACACTGAAGCTTTCTTT.

CDR3 residues: CASSAPRDEQFF. In DNA, the CDR3 is TGTGCCAGCAGCGCCCCTAGGGATGAGCAGTTCTTC. The gene calls are TRBV9 and TRBJ2-1; no reliable D call. This CDR3 is 12 amino acids long. The V gene lost 3 bases and the J gene lost 8 bases, with 9 bases spanning the gap. Germline V gives CDR1 SGDLS, CDR2 YYNGEE.

The chain joins TRBV11-2 to TRBJ2-5, with D hard to call. CDR1 is SGHAT, CDR2 FQNNGV, per germline. The CDR3 has 14 residues. Trimming removed 5 bases at V and 1 base at J, with 11 bases between. The CDR3 protein is CASSPFERQETQYF. Written as DNA, the CDR3 is TGTGCCAGCAGCCCGTTTGAACGCCAAGAGACCCAGTACTTC.

By share of the sample, this clone is medium-sized. The genes are TRBV19 and TRBJ2-1, with 8 bases identical to TRBD1. The junction had 5 bases not matched to a gene; V was cut back by 4 bases and J by 6 bases. Germline-derived CDR1 and CDR2 are LNHDA and SQIVND (reference sequence). The CDR3 totals 14 residues. The CDR3 DNA is TGTGCCAGTAGTACGGGACAGGAGGGCAATGAGCAGTTCTTC. It is translated as CASSTGQEGNEQFF.

This clone was seen a single time. CDR3: CASSLSMGLINEQYF. CDR3 DNA sequence: TGTGCCAGCAGTTTATCGATGGGACTAATCAACGAGCAGTACTTC. This chain uses TRBV27 with TRBJ2-7; TRBD2 matches 7 bases. After removal of 0 bases from V and 5 bases from J, the junction contained 7 bases not matched to a gene. The CDR3 sequence is 15 residues long. CDR1 is MNHEY and CDR2 is SMNVEV in the germline V gene (reference sequence).

This chain uses TRBV7-9 with TRBJ2-2, with TRBD1 identical over 7 bases. This CDR3 has 14 residues. V was clipped by 5 bases and J by 7 bases; unmatched bases: 7. From germline, CDR1 is SEHNR and CDR2 FQNEAQ (reference sequence). CDR3 coding DNA: TGTGCCAGCAGCAAGGGACAGATCGGCGGGGAGCTGTTTTTT. Translation: CASSKGQIGGELFF. Full variable domain (rest looked up from reference TRBV7-9 and TRBJ2-2): DTGVSQNPRHKITKRGQNVTFRCDPISEHNRLYWYRQTLGQGPEFLTYFQNEAQLEKSRLLSDRFSAERPKGSFSTLEIQRTEQGDSAMYLCASSKGQIGGELFFGEGSRLTVL.